Each of the 27 T cell receptor beta chains below was sequenced from the same sample in a study of cytomegalovirus exposure and HLA in healthy donors. The PCR had 60 Vbeta and 13 Jbeta primers. Clones were sequenced by immunoSEQ multiplex PCR, and TCRdb holds only the in-frame ones, with some missing. The sample yields 120,000 to 150,000 clones, roughly 9.4% seen once. What was sequenced was PBMCs. The source is a male donor in good health and CMV-seronegative.

This clone was counted only a few times. V gene TRBV5-6 combines with J gene TRBJ2-3, with TRBD2 matching over 8 bases. This CDR3 is built from 15 residues. V dropped 3 bases and J dropped 1; count of bases not matched to a gene: 4. The germline V gene encodes CDR1 SGHDT and CDR2 YYEEEE. This CDR3 reads CASSWRTSRTDTQYF. CDR3 DNA sequence: TGTGCCAGCAGCTGGAGGACTAGCCGCACAGATACGCAGTATTTT.

The rearrangement uses TRBV4-1 and TRBJ2-2, with 9 bases aligning to TRBD1. The CDR3 is made up of 18 amino acids. Trimming cost V 3 bases and J 2 bases; bases outside gene matches: 10. Germline V lookup: CDR1 MGHRA, CDR2 YSYEKL. The CDR3 DNA reads TGCGCCAGCAGCCACCATGCGGGACAGGGTATTAACACCGGGGAGCTGTTTTTT. Protein product: CASSHHAGQGINTGELFF.

The chain combines TRBV4-3 with TRBJ1-1; TRBD1 is a possible D gene (6 bases). V gave up 1 base and J gave up 4 bases, with 19 bases separating them. This CDR3 comprises 17 residues. Germline V gene data show CDR1 as LGHNA and CDR2 as YSLEER. The CDR3 nucleotides are TGCGCCAGCAGCCAAGCCTGGGGCGGGGGCGCGGGCACTGAAGCTTTCTTT. Protein: CASSQAWGGGAGTEAFF.

Only a few counts were recorded for this clone. The chain couples TRBV27 to TRBJ2-7; no reliable D call. Per germline, CDR1 MNHEY and CDR2 SMNVEV (reference sequence). The CDR3 covers 12 residues. V lost 5 bases and J lost 6, with 11 bases in between. CDR3: CASSPRRGEQYF. As DNA, the CDR3 is TGTGCCAGCAGTCCCCGTCGAGGCGAGCAGTACTTC.

The chain has TRBV4-3 and TRBJ2-7; possible D gene TRBD2, 7 bases. Germline lookup yields CDR1 LGHNA and CDR2 YSLEER. The ends were cut back, 1 base at V and 4 bases at J, with 29 bases in the middle. The CDR3 covers 20 residues. The CDR3 loop is CASSQVREKGEGLYTYEQYF. DNA for the CDR3: TGCGCCAGCAGCCAAGTTAGGGAGAAGGGGGAGGGCCTTTATACGTACGAGCAGTACTTC.

The chain uses TRBV27 and TRBJ2-7; 8 positions match TRBD1. CDR3 length equals 15 residues. V lost 7 bases, J lost 0 bases, and 8 bases stayed unmatched. CDR1 MNHEY and CDR2 SMNVEV come from the germline V gene (reference sequence). DNA of the CDR3: TGTGCCAGCACCCAACCCGGGACAGGCTCCTACGAGCAGTACTTC. Protein product: CASTQPGTGSYEQYF.

This clone has only a few counts. The CDR3 nucleotides are TGTGCCAGCAGCTTAGCAGGGGCAGGCTATGGCTACACCTTC. Its protein is CASSLAGAGYGYTF. The chain links TRBV7-2 to TRBJ1-2; perhaps TRBD1 as D (5 bases). This CDR3 has 14 residues. From germline, CDR1 is SGHTA and CDR2 FQGNSA. Trimming removed 0 bases from V and 4 bases from J, with 9 bases in between.

The V gene is TRBV28, the J gene TRBJ1-6; 7 bases are a match to TRBD1. This CDR3 is built from 14 residues. CDR1 is MDHEN and CDR2 is SYDVKM in the germline V gene. With 5 bases clipped from V and 14 bases from J, the junction kept 12 bases outside the gene matches. CDR3 in DNA: TGTGCCAGCAGTCCTGACAGGGAGGCTTTCACCCTCCACTTT. Translation gives CASSPDREAFTLHF.

This clone appeared a few times. The chain recombines TRBV19 with TRBJ1-4; 8 bases are shared with TRBD1. Per germline, CDR1 LNHDA and CDR2 SQIVND (reference sequence). With V trimmed by 4 bases and J by 7 bases, 11 bases remained unmatched. This CDR3 comprises 16 residues. CDR3 sequence (DNA): TGTGCCAGTAGTAGCCGGGACAGGCGGCCTCGTGAAAAACTGTTTTTT. This codes for CASSSRDRRPREKLFF.

The chain has TRBV7-9 and TRBJ1-1; D possibly corresponds to TRBD1 (5 bases). V gave up 7 bases and J gave up 5 bases, with 17 bases separating them. The CDR3 has 14 amino acids. Germline assignment: CDR1 SEHNR and CDR2 FQNEAQ (reference sequence). This chain's CDR3 is CASNPLREGTEAFF. The CDR3 bases are TGTGCCAGCAACCCCCTCAGGGAAGGGACTGAAGCTTTCTTT. The full variable domain, completed using reference TRBV7-9 and TRBJ1-1, is DTGVSQNPRHKITKRGQNVTFRCDPISEHNRLYWYRQTLGQGPEFLTYFQNEAQLEKSRLLSDRFSAERPKGSFSTLEIQRTEQGDSAMYLCASNPLREGTEAFFGQGTRLTVV.

This clone was seen more than once but under ten times. J is TRBJ1-2 and V is TRBV19; TRBD1 might be the D (5 bases). This CDR3 is built from 13 residues. From germline, CDR1 is LNHDA and CDR2 SQIVND (reference sequence). V was clipped by 5 bases and J by 8 bases, with 15 bases between them. The CDR3 DNA follows: TGTGCCAGTAGTCCCCATAAGGGGAGGGGCTACACCTTC. Translation gives CASSPHKGRGYTF.

This clone has just a few counts. This chain links TRBV10-2 with TRBJ2-1; 11 bases fit TRBD2. Losses at the gene ends were 2 bases for V and 8 bases for J; bases not matched to a gene: 2. The CDR3 extends over 14 amino acids. CDR1 is WSHSY, CDR2 SAAADI, per germline. The CDR3 DNA sequence: TGCGCCAGCAGTGAGGGACTAGCGGGTGATGAGCAGTTCTTC. Amino acid sequence: CASSEGLAGDEQFF.

V and J are TRBV28 and TRBJ2-2, with a tentative D call TRBD2 (6 bases). V gave up 8 bases and J gave up 4 bases, with 14 bases separating them. The V gene's germline CDR1 is MDHEN and CDR2 SYDVKM. The CDR3 consists of 14 residues. This CDR3 is CASRPGTRTGELFF. In DNA, the CDR3 is TGTGCCAGCCGCCCCGGGACTCGCACCGGGGAGCTGTTTTTT.

This clone was seen a few times. The gene calls are TRBV5-1 and TRBJ2-3, with 14 bases identical to TRBD2. Germline V lookup: CDR1 SGHRS, CDR2 YFSETQ. The CDR3 runs 20 residues. V lost 0 bases and J lost 1; bases outside the gene matches: 10. The CDR3 nucleotides read TGCGCCAGCAGCTTGGGCTTGACTAGCGGGGGGGCCGGGGGCACAGATACGCAGTATTTT. This encodes CASSLGLTSGGAGGTDTQYF.

This chain connects TRBV7-2 to TRBJ1-4; 7 bases fit TRBD1. The CDR3 sequence is 15 residues long. With 0 bases clipped from V and 6 bases from J, the junction kept 4 bases outside the gene matches. Looked up from germline, CDR1 is SGHTA and CDR2 is FQGNSA. CDR3 sequence (DNA): TGTGCCAGCAGCTTAGCCGGGGACAGTTATGAAAAACTGTTTTTT. It is translated as CASSLAGDSYEKLFF. The full variable domain, in which reference TRBV7-2 and TRBJ1-4 provide the parts outside the CDR3, is GAGVSQSPSNKVTEKGKDVELRCDPISGHTALYWYRQSLGQGLEFLIYFQGNSAPDKSGLPSDRFSAERTGGSVSTLTIQRTQQEDSAVYLCASSLAGDSYEKLFFGSGTQLSVL.

This chain uses TRBV29-1 with TRBJ1-6; 7 positions match TRBD1. The CDR3 spans 14 residues. The ends lost 6 bases at V and 6 bases at J; junction bases unmatched: 8. Germline V gene sequence: CDR1 SQVTM, CDR2 ANQGSEA. In DNA form, the CDR3 reads TGCAGCGTGACCGAGGGGGCCGGTAATTCACCCCTCCACTTT. It codes for CSVTEGAGNSPLHF.

This rearrangement joins TRBV5-1 to TRBJ2-1, with a tentative D call TRBD1 (6 bases). V dropped 0 bases and J dropped 4 bases, with 11 bases sitting between them. CDR1 is SGHRS and CDR2 is YFSETQ in the germline V gene. CDR3 length: 15 residues. The CDR3 DNA sequence: TGCGCCAGCAGCTTGGCCCCAGGGGTGTACAATGAGCAGTTCTTC. It encodes CASSLAPGVYNEQFF.

The V call is TRBV11-2, the J call TRBJ2-3; D is undetermined. V lost 5 bases to trimming and J lost 3 bases, with 6 bases between them. CDR3 length equals 12 residues. Germline CDR1 is SGHAT and CDR2 is FQNNGV. The CDR3 is CASSHRTDTQYF. The CDR3 DNA is TGTGCCAGCAGCCACAGAACAGATACGCAGTATTTT. The whole variable domain, filled in from reference TRBV11-2 and TRBJ2-3, reads EAGVAQSPRYKIIEKRQSVAFWCNPISGHATLYWYQQILGQGPKLLIQFQNNGVVDDSQLPKDRFSAERLKGVDSTLKIQPAKLEDSAVYLCASSHRTDTQYFGPGTRLTVL.

This clone was detected only a few times. V is TRBV5-1 and J is TRBJ2-1; 7 bases agree with TRBD2. Germline V gives CDR1 SGHRS, CDR2 YFSETQ. CDR3 length: 16 amino acids. V was pared by 2 bases and J by 9 bases, with 14 bases of the junction left unmatched. The CDR3 DNA is TGCGCCAGCAGCTTACTAGCGCCTGAAGCGGGTTCTGAGCAGTTCTTC. As protein: CASSLLAPEAGSEQFF.

V is TRBV9 and J is TRBJ2-5; D may be TRBD2 (7 bases). This CDR3 is built from 16 residues. V lost 3 bases to trimming and J lost 6 bases, with 21 bases between them. In germline, CDR1 is SGDLS, CDR2 YYNGEE. The CDR3 protein is CASSAPGAGAWKTQYF. CDR3 sequence (DNA): TGTGCCAGCAGCGCCCCCGGGGCGGGGGCGTGGAAGACCCAGTACTTC.

The CDR3 region has the DNA TGCGCCAGCAGTGAGATTAATAGGAACACTGAAGCTTTCTTT. Amino acids: CASSEINRNTEAFF. J is TRBJ1-1 and V is TRBV10-2; the D is unclear. The CDR3 loop spans 14 amino acids. Germline values: CDR1 WSHSY, CDR2 SAAADI. Trimming took off 2 bases at V and 1 base at J, with 8 bases between the two ends.

In this sample, this clone turned up a few times. The chain has TRBV4-1 and TRBJ2-3; D is unclear. The CDR3 has 16 residues. Germline V gene sequence: CDR1 MGHRA, CDR2 YSYEKL. V dropped 1 base and J dropped 2 bases, with 13 bases sitting between them. In nucleotides, the CDR3 is TGCGCCAGCAGCCAAGGAAACACATATCCCACAGATACGCAGTATTTT. Its translation: CASSQGNTYPTDTQYF.

This clone was observed a handful of times. The rearrangement uses TRBV4-2 and TRBJ2-7, with 10 bases fitting TRBD2. J gave up 3 bases and V 0 bases, and 5 bases lay outside the gene matches. The CDR3 has 16 amino acids. Germline V gene sequence: CDR1 LGHNA, CDR2 YNFKEQ. CDR3 sequence: CASSQDQGLASYEQYF. CDR3 nucleotide sequence: TGTGCCAGCAGCCAAGATCAGGGACTAGCGAGCTACGAGCAGTACTTC.

The V gene is TRBV5-1, the J gene TRBJ2-1, with D perhaps matching TRBD2 (6 bases). Per the germline V gene, CDR1 is SGHRS and CDR2 is YFSETQ. V was pared by 4 bases and J by 10 bases, with 12 bases between. CDR3 length: 12 residues. CDR3 protein: CASSPGLTEQFF. The CDR3 coding sequence is TGCGCCAGCAGCCCGGGACTTACCGAGCAGTTCTTC. The variable domain in full, with the rest retrieved from reference TRBV5-1 and TRBJ2-1, is KAGVTQTPRYLIKTRGQQVTLSCSPISGHRSVSWYQQTPGQGLQFLFEYFSETQRNKGNFPGRFSGRQFSNSRSEMNVSTLELGDSALYLCASSPGLTEQFFGPGTRLTVL.

This chain uses TRBV28 with TRBJ1-4; the match to TRBD1 covers 8 bases. Germline V gene data show CDR1 as MDHEN and CDR2 as SYDVKM. V lost 5 bases and J lost 6; bases outside the gene matches: 5. The CDR3 extends over 14 amino acids. The CDR3 sequence is CASSLRGLDEKLFF. The CDR3 bases are TGTGCCAGCAGTCTCAGGGGGCTAGATGAAAAACTGTTTTTT.

The V and J genes are TRBV7-9 and TRBJ1-4; possible D gene TRBD1, 5 bases. V lost 3 bases, J lost 4 bases, and 9 bases lay in between. Per germline, CDR1 SEHNR and CDR2 FQNEAQ (reference sequence). The CDR3 consists of 14 residues. CDR3: CASSFGGGNEKLFF. The CDR3 bases are TGTGCCAGCAGCTTTGGGGGGGGTAATGAAAAACTGTTTTTT.

This clone was seen a handful of times. This chain uses TRBV7-8 with TRBJ2-5; the D is unclear. Between the trimmed V and J ends, which lost 5 bases and 5 bases, there was a span of 15 bases. Germline V lookup: CDR1 SGHVS, CDR2 FQNEAQ. This CDR3 comprises 14 residues. In DNA form, the CDR3 reads TGTGCCAGCAGCCCCTGGGCCTACGCCGAGACCCAGTACTTC. Its protein is CASSPWAYAETQYF.